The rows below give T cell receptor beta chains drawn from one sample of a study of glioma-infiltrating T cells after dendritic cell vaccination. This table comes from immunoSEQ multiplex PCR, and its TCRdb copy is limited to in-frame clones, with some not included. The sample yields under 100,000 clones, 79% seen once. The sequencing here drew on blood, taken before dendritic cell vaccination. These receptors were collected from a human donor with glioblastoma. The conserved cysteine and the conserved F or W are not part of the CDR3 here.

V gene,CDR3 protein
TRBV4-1,ASSHTPSPYGYT
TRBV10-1,ASSESGAQETQY
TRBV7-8,ASSLDGFEQY
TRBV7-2,ASNPSGSSNQPQH
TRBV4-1,ASSQRQGGSYEQY
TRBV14,ASSHILSNEQF
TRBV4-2,ASSAGLAGGPGEQY
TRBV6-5,ASSYRLTGGNTIY
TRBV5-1,ASSLTQGNTEAF
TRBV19,ASSMELASYNEQF
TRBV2,ATQRLARAGELF
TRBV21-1,ASVAGGPLTGELF
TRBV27,ASSFLGPGNTIY
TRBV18,ASSLDTTPNYGYT
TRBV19,ASGVGGGGPQPQH
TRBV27,ASRTPAYEQY
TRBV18,ASSPLFMGTKGIGAEAF
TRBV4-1,ASSLRAGLAGALSSYEQY
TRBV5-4,ASSLGQGGGYT
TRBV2,ASRGTGNTEAF
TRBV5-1,ASSLGTSTERQY
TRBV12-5,ASGLVEVAGGGEQF
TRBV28,ASKLAGVEDTQY
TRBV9,ASSDSGSPFVTEQF
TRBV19,ASSNYAGWETQY
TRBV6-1,ASSWSGGYT
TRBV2,ASSMGQGGTDTQY
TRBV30,AWSVMASGSYEQY
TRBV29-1,SATPSTSGQETQY
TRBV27,ASSPRAGYTDTQY
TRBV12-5,ASGAPGQGAYESTLWDIYT
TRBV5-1,ASSVGGTSGGGDEQF
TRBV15,ATSRVHREGGYT
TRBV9,ASSPVTGSDEQF
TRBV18,ASSPQGARNTEAF